Listed here are 25 T cell receptor beta chains from one sample, sequenced in a study of TET2 disruption in CD19-targeted CAR T cells. Noted treatment: autologous CTL019 cells: CD19 CAR with 4-1BB and CD3 zeta domains. Their specific antigens are unknown. The assay was immunoSEQ multiplex PCR, and TCRdb's table has in-frame clones only and misses some. This sample's table reports roughly 26,000 clones. This specimen was CD8- CAR+ T cells sorted from cultured blood T cells, taken for CD19 CAR T cell therapy. Subset here: CD8-negative CAR-positive T cells from the infusion product. Every receptor here comes from a man aged 65-85 years with chronic lymphocytic leukemia.

With respect to this clone: The observed sequence ends 3 residues before the CDR3 terminus, with the missing tail filled in from the germline J gene. The J gene is TRBJ2-2, the V gene TRBV18; no clear D. The germline V and J ends were trimmed by 0 bases and 3 bases, with 5 bases remaining between them. Germline lookup yields CDR1 KGHSH and CDR2 LQKENI. The CDR3 loop spans 14 amino acids. CDR3: CASSPPADTGELFF. Incomplete CDR3 DNA: TGTGCCAGCTCACCACCGGCCGACACCGGGGAG.

Turning to this clone: Read sequence stops 3 residues before the CDR3 end, and the germline J gene provides the missing end. The chain carries TRBV7-8 and TRBJ2-3; 12 nucleotides agree with TRBD2. Germline V gene data show CDR1 as SGHVS and CDR2 as FQNEAQ. J gave up 5 bases and V 1 base, and 4 bases lay outside the gene matches. The CDR3 is made up of 16 amino acids. The CDR3 DNA, read in part, is TGTGCCAGCAGCTTAGGACTAGCGGGGGCCTTAGATACG. Protein: CASSLGLAGALDT. The CDR3 in its entirety is CASSLGLAGALDTQYF.

Comment on this clone: The read stops 3 residues short of the end of the CDR3; the missing end is completed from the germline J gene. The chain is built from TRBV10-1 and TRBJ2-5; 9 bases fit TRBD2. The V segment lost 6 bases and the J segment 6 bases; nucleotides outside the gene matches: 11. CDR3 length equals 15 residues. Germline loops: CDR1 WNHNN, CDR2 SYGVQD (reference sequence). The CDR3 region is CASSRTGTSNQTQYF. CDR3 bases read: TGCGCCAGCAGCCGCACAGGGACTAGCAATCAGACC.

CDR3 DNA (partial): TGTGCCAGCAGCTCGGACCAGCGGACGGAC. Its protein is CASSSDQRTD. The whole CDR3 is CASSSDQRTDYTF. The chain employs TRBV7-6 and TRBJ1-2; D unclear. The CDR3 is cut off 3 residues early in the read; its end comes from the germline J gene. The CDR3 runs to 13 residues. Per germline, CDR1 SGHVS and CDR2 FNYEAQ.

A note on this clone: The read falls 3 residues short of the CDR3 end, and the missing part is taken from the germline J gene. The rearrangement links TRBV6-1 to TRBJ1-2; 7 positions match TRBD1. Germline V gene data show CDR1 as MNHNS and CDR2 as SASEGT. The J segment lost 5 bases and the V segment lost 1 base, leaving 4 bases of the junction unmatched. The CDR3 is 14 amino acids. Incomplete CDR3 DNA: TGTGCCAGCAGTGAAGGGGGACAGAGATATGGC. It encodes CASSEGGQRYG. In full, the CDR3 reads CASSEGGQRYGYTF.

Worth noting for this clone: Coverage ceases 3 residues before the CDR3 finishes, and the germline J gene fills in the end. The chain links TRBV18 to TRBJ2-7, with TRBD1 identical over 7 bases. Trimming cost V 4 bases and J 5 bases; bases outside gene matches: 11. This CDR3 is 15 amino acids long. Germline CDR1 KGHSH, CDR2 LQKENI. CDR3 residues: CASSLTRDSLNEQYF. The part of the CDR3 DNA that was read is TGTGCCAGCTCACTAACCCGGGACAGCCTCAACGAG.

In regard to this clone: The sequence runs out 3 residues before the end of the CDR3; the remainder is reconstructed from the germline J gene. The genes are TRBV2 and TRBJ1-1, with TRBD1 as a possible D gene (6 bases). Per the germline V gene, CDR1 is SNHLY and CDR2 is FYNNEI. The CDR3 length is 14 residues. V lost 2 bases, J lost 0 bases, and 7 bases lay in between. CDR3 protein: CASSEQGMNTEAFF. CDR3 DNA (partial): TGTGCCAGCAGTGAACAGGGGATGAACACTGAA. Looking up the rest from reference TRBV2 and TRBJ1-1 gives the full variable domain: EPEVTQTPSHQVTQMGQEVILRCVPISNHLYFYWYRQILGQKVEFLVSFYNNEISEKSEIFDDQFSVERPDGSNFTLKIRSTKLEDSAMYFCASSEQGMNTEAFFGQGTRLTVV.

A remark on this clone: Read coverage stops 3 residues before the CDR3 terminus; the germline J gene supplies the remainder. The V and J genes are TRBV30 and TRBJ1-5, with unresolved D. Germline loops: CDR1 GTSNPN, CDR2 SVGIG (reference sequence). This CDR3 is built from 11 residues. This CDR3 is CALEFEGPQHF. The covered CDR3 bases are TGTGCCCTGGAATTCGAGGGCCCC.

Regarding this clone: The read ends 3 residues shy of where the CDR3 ends; the end is completed using the germline J gene. This chain joins TRBV30 and TRBJ2-4; D is ambiguous. Germline CDR1 GTSNPN, CDR2 SVGIG (reference sequence). This CDR3 region has 13 residues. CDR3: CAWSQDSNQPQYF. CDR3 DNA, as far as it was read: TGTGCCTGGAGTCAAGATAGCAATCAGCCT.

About this clone: From the germline J gene comes the end of the CDR3, since the read stops 3 residues before it. The gene calls are TRBV5-4 and TRBJ1-1; no clear D gene. CDR3 length equals 14 residues. Per germline, CDR1 SGHNT and CDR2 YYREEE (reference sequence). V was shortened by 3 bases and J by 1 base, with 10 bases between the two germline ends. CDR3 protein: CASSSPVENTEAFF. The CDR3 DNA, read in part, is TGTGCCAGCAGCTCTCCGGTCGAGAACACTGAA.

On this clone itself: Read sequence stops 3 residues before the CDR3 end, and the germline J gene provides the missing end. V gene TRBV7-2 combines with J gene TRBJ1-2; possibly TRBD1 for D (5 bases). CDR3 length: 14 residues. Germline V gene sequence: CDR1 SGHTA, CDR2 FQGNSA. CDR3 loop: CASSSGLAADTYTF. Partial CDR3 DNA: TGTGCCAGCAGCTCGGGACTAGCGGCAGATACC.

As regards this clone: From the germline J gene comes the end of the CDR3, since the read stops 3 residues before it. This chain links TRBV7-2 with TRBJ2-4, with D possibly matching TRBD2 (5 bases). The CDR3 runs 15 residues. CDR1 is SGHTA and CDR2 is FQGNSA in the germline V gene. Incomplete CDR3 DNA: TGTGCCAGCCTCGGCCCCGCCAAGGAAATTCGGGGT. Amino acids: CASLGPAKEIRG. The entire CDR3 protein reads CASLGPAKEIRGQYF.

Points on this clone: The junction departs from the called germline gene at one end, perhaps through a read error. Other DNA sequences within the sample encode an identical CDR3. The CDR3 reads CASREQGSGNTIYF. The part of the CDR3 DNA that was read is TGCGCCAGCAGGGAACAGGGTTCTGGAAACACT. The V and J genes are TRBV10-2 and TRBJ1-3, with D perhaps matching TRBD1 (6 bases). The CDR3 end falls 3 residues outside the read, so it is completed with the germline J gene. CDR3 size: 14 residues. The V gene's germline CDR1 is WSHSY and CDR2 SAAADI.

Regarding this clone: The CDR3 goes on 3 residues after the read ends, and that part is filled in from the germline J gene. The chain couples TRBV7-9 to TRBJ1-2; tentatively, D is TRBD1 (6 bases). The CDR3 has 15 residues. The V gene's germline CDR1 is SEHNR and CDR2 FQNEAQ (reference sequence). Trimming removed 5 bases from V and 4 bases from J, with 17 bases in between. The CDR3 DNA, read in part, is TGTGCCAGCAGCATGCGGCAGGACAGTCTCTATGGC. Amino acid sequence: CASSMRQDSLYG. The whole CDR3 protein reads CASSMRQDSLYGYTF.

Concerning this clone itself: The read ends 3 residues shy of where the CDR3 ends; the end is completed using the germline J gene. The rearrangement links TRBV7-2 to TRBJ1-2; D gene ambiguous. The germline gives CDR1 SGHTA, CDR2 FQGNSA. This CDR3 comprises 11 residues. The CDR3: CASSSYNDYTF. CDR3 DNA (partial): TGTGCCAGCAGCTCATACAATGAC.

As regards this clone: Coverage ceases 3 residues before the CDR3 finishes, and the germline J gene fills in the end. V usage is TRBV6-2 or TRBV6-3 and J usage is TRBJ1-2, with D maybe TRBD1 (6 bases). Germline assignment: CDR1 MNHEY and CDR2 SVGEGT. This CDR3 has 16 residues. The CDR3 protein is CASSFHAWSGGYDYTF. Partial CDR3 DNA: TGTGCCAGCAGTTTCCACGCTTGGAGCGGGGGCTACGAC.

Points on this clone: The read falls 3 residues short of the CDR3 end, and the missing part is taken from the germline J gene. The sample has other DNA sequences that encode this CDR3 too. V and J are TRBV6-4 and TRBJ1-3; a possible D gene is TRBD1 (5 bases). Trimming shortened V by 7 bases and J by 6 bases, and 22 bases separated the two germline ends. From germline, CDR1 is MRHNA and CDR2 SNTAGT. The CDR3 is 16 residues long. CDR3 sequence reads: CASTIKGLTRQNTIYF. Incomplete CDR3 DNA: TGTGCCAGCACGATAAAGGGACTCACGCGCCAAAACACC.

Comments on this clone: The CDR3 end lies 3 residues beyond the end of the read and is filled in from the germline J gene. The chain uses TRBV7-6 and TRBJ2-2; 9 bases line up with TRBD1. The CDR3 spans 17 residues. V shed 0 bases and J 6 bases; nucleotides not matched to a gene: 8. CDR1 is SGHVS and CDR2 is FNYEAQ in the germline V gene. The covered CDR3 bases are TGTGCCAGCAGCTTAGCGCCGGGGACAGGGCACGCCGGGGAG. Protein: CASSLAPGTGHAGE. The full CDR3 is CASSLAPGTGHAGELFF.

Concerning this clone itself: The CDR3 end lies 3 residues beyond the end of the read and is filled in from the germline J gene. The chain uses TRBV28 and TRBJ2-1; a weak D match, TRBD1 (5 bases). Germline V gives CDR1 MDHEN, CDR2 SYDVKM. V dropped 5 bases and J dropped 7 bases, with 15 bases sitting between them. The length of the CDR3 is 14 residues. CDR3 protein: CASSPPLGANEQFF. The sequenced part of the CDR3 DNA is TGTGCCAGCAGTCCCCCCCTAGGGGCGAATGAG.

To note about this clone: The read terminates 3 residues before the CDR3 end, so the remaining end is supplied by the germline J gene. This sequence joins TRBV11-2 and TRBJ2-7; TRBD1 is a possible D gene (6 bases). This CDR3 comprises 15 residues. Germline V CDR1 and CDR2: SGHAT, FQNNGV. The ends were cut back, 4 bases at V and 3 bases at J, with 16 bases in the middle. CDR3 protein: CASSSNPGQYYEQYF. Partial CDR3 DNA: TGTGCCAGCAGCTCAAATCCGGGACAATACTACGAG.

As concerns this clone: The read finishes 3 residues shy of the CDR3 end, and the germline J gene is used to complete it. The chain combines TRBV5-5 with TRBJ2-7; no firm D call. V lost 0 bases to trimming and J lost 5 bases, with 9 bases between them. Germline CDR1 is SGHKS and CDR2 is YYEKEE (reference sequence). CDR3 length: 13 residues. The chain's CDR3 is CASSLGPSDEQYF. Partial CDR3 DNA: TGTGCCAGCAGCTTGGGTCCTTCCGACGAG.

Concerning this clone itself: The CDR3 goes on 3 residues after the read ends, and that part is filled in from the germline J gene. Within the sample, other DNA sequences also encode this same CDR3. V and J are TRBV20-1 and TRBJ1-2; 8 bases line up with TRBD1. Germline V lookup: CDR1 DFQATT, CDR2 SNEGSKA (reference sequence). This CDR3 region has 12 residues. Partial CDR3 DNA: TGCAGTGCAAGGACAGGGTACGGCGGC. It codes for CSARTGYGG. The complete CDR3 protein is CSARTGYGGYTF.

For this clone: The observed sequence ends 3 residues before the CDR3 terminus, with the missing tail filled in from the germline J gene. The V call is TRBV5-1, the J call TRBJ2-5, with 7 bases fitting TRBD1. The CDR3 is 15 residues long. The germline gives CDR1 SGHRS, CDR2 YFSETQ. Trimming at V came to 2 bases and at J to 1 base, leaving 5 bases not matched to a gene. The CDR3 DNA, read in part, is TGCGCCAGCAGCTTCCAGACAGGGACCCAAGAGACC. Its translation: CASSFQTGTQET. The entire CDR3 is CASSFQTGTQETQYF.

Worth noting for this clone: The read ends 3 residues shy of where the CDR3 ends; the end is completed using the germline J gene. The rearrangement joins TRBV20-1 to TRBJ2-3, with 10 bases fitting TRBD1. CDR3 length equals 15 residues. Germline lookup yields CDR1 DFQATT and CDR2 SNEGSKA (reference sequence). V lost 5 bases to trimming and J lost 1 base; unmatched junction nucleotides: 6. CDR3 residues: CSARGGTGGTDTQYF. The sequenced CDR3 bases are TGCAGTGCTCGGGGCGGGACAGGGGGCACAGATACG.

A word on this clone: The read finishes 3 residues shy of the CDR3 end, and the germline J gene is used to complete it. V usage is TRBV6-1 and J usage is TRBJ1-2; possibly TRBD1 for D (6 bases). The germline gives CDR1 MNHNS, CDR2 SASEGT. The CDR3 spans 15 residues. The part of the CDR3 DNA that was read is TGTGCCAGCAGTGAAGAACAGGGCTTCTCCTACGAC. Translating it yields CASSEEQGFSYD. The whole CDR3 sequence reads CASSEEQGFSYDYTF.